Presented here are 4 T cell receptor beta chains from one specimen sequenced in a study of shared clonotypes between healthy human individuals. Measured with immunoSEQ multiplex PCR; TCRdb has only the in-frame clones, and not every one. The data hold roughly 2.1 million clones, with approximately 94% observed a single time. CD45RO-negative CD8 cells positively selected for CCR7 made up the naive population, which excluded terminally differentiated effector memory CD45RA+ cells. Material for sequencing was naive CD8+ T cells from PBMCs. The receptors here all came from a man aged 18 to 29 in good health. Some clones in this sample may be carry-over from other donors' samples.

The chain recombines TRBV4-1 with TRBJ2-2, with 9 bases identical to TRBD1. Trimming cost V 3 bases and J 2 bases; bases outside gene matches: 7. Germline V CDR1 and CDR2: MGHRA, YSYEKL. This CDR3 is built from 17 residues. The CDR3 loop is CASSQPGQGSNTGELFF. The CDR3, as DNA: TGCGCCAGCAGCCAGCCGGGACAGGGCAGCAACACCGGGGAGCTGTTTTTT.

CDR3 in DNA: TGTGCCAGCAGCTCACCCCCGGGACTAGCGGGAGCACACGAGCAGTACTTC. Protein sequence: CASSSPPGLAGAHEQYF. This chain connects TRBV7-4 to TRBJ2-7, with 14 positions matching TRBD2. Germline V gene lookup returns CDR1 SGHVT and CDR2 SQSDAQ. Trimming took 4 bases from V and 5 from J; bases not matched to a gene: 10. The CDR3 totals 17 residues.

The chain uses TRBV7-9 and TRBJ2-1; possible D gene TRBD2, 6 bases. The CDR3 is made up of 12 amino acids. V was pared by 3 bases and J by 15 bases, with 15 bases between. Germline CDR1 is SEHNR and CDR2 is FQNEAQ (reference sequence). The CDR3, as DNA: TGTGCCAGCAGCTTGGGGGGAACCGGAGGGTTCTTC. Translation gives CASSLGGTGGFF.

The chain uses TRBV11-3 and TRBJ2-5; no clear D. Matching the DNA end better, TRBJ2-7 makes the J call doubtful. This CDR3 region has 14 residues. From germline, CDR1 is SGHNT and CDR2 YENEEA. The chain's CDR3 is CASSPNPGAYEQYF. In DNA, the CDR3 is TGTGCCAGCAGCCCCAACCCAGGAGCCTACGAGCAGTACTTC.